Each of the 15 T cell receptor beta chains below was sequenced from the same sample in a study of blood T cell repertoires in COVID-19. The method was immunoSEQ multiplex PCR; TCRdb's version includes in-frame clones alone and lacks a portion of them. The data show about 250,000 clones, 86% seen once. Specimen: peripheral blood. The receptor set was obtained from a woman older than 75 with COVID-19, enrolled during active disease.

This clone has just one count. The chain uses TRBV18 and TRBJ1-1; TRBD1 might be the D (5 bases). CDR3 size: 12 residues. CDR1 KGHSH and CDR2 LQKENI come from the germline V gene. The V end was cut by 6 bases, the J end by 4 bases, with 9 bases between. The CDR3 bases are TGTGCCAGCTCCCCCCAGGGCACTGAAGCTTTCTTT. It is translated as CASSPQGTEAFF. The full variable domain, with the rest looked up from reference TRBV18 and TRBJ1-1, is NAGVMQNPRHLVRRRGQEARLRCSPMKGHSHVYWYRQLPEEGLKFMVYLQKENIIDESGMPKERFSAEFPKEGPSILRIQQVVRGDSAAYFCASSPQGTEAFFGQGTRLTVV.

This clone was seen a few times. V usage is TRBV3-1 (or the pseudogene TRBV3-2) and J usage is TRBJ1-6; TRBD1 matches at 7 bases. Germline CDR1 reads LGHDT; CDR2 reads YNNKEL (reference sequence). The trim removed 1 base at V and 6 bases at J, leaving 9 bases unmatched. CDR3 length: 17 amino acids. In nucleotides, the CDR3 is TGTGCCAGCAGCCAAGTCGGAGGGGGCGCAAGTAATTCACCCCTCCACTTT. Protein: CASSQVGGGASNSPLHF.

The rearrangement links TRBV29-1 to TRBJ2-6; the D gene is possibly TRBD1 (6 bases). The ends were cut back, 7 bases at V and 0 bases at J, with 7 bases in the middle. Germline V gives CDR1 SQVTM, CDR2 ANQGSEA. The CDR3 is 13 amino acids. In DNA form, the CDR3 reads TGCAGCGCAGGGGTCTCTGGGGCCAACGTCCTGACTTTC. Encoded protein: CSAGVSGANVLTF. Using reference TRBV29-1 and TRBJ2-6 for the parts outside the CDR3, the full variable domain is SAVISQKPSRDICQRGTSLTIQCQVDSQVTMMFWYRQQPGQSLTLIATANQGSEATYESGFVIDKFPISRPNLTFSTLTVSNMSPEDSSIYLCSAGVSGANVLTFGAGSRLTVL.

The chain is built from TRBV4-2 and TRBJ1-1; 8 bases line up with TRBD1. The CDR3 is 17 residues long. Germline-derived CDR1 and CDR2 are LGHNA and YNFKEQ. V lost 0 bases, J lost 0 bases, and 6 bases stayed unmatched. The CDR3 spells CASSQEDRVPMNTEAFF. The CDR3 DNA is TGTGCCAGCAGCCAAGAGGACAGGGTCCCGATGAACACTGAAGCTTTCTTT.

The V call is TRBV11-2, the J call TRBJ2-3; TRBD2 matches at 9 bases. This CDR3 contains 17 residues. The J segment lost 2 bases and the V segment lost 2 bases, leaving 8 bases of the junction unmatched. CDR1 is SGHAT, CDR2 FQNNGV, per germline. The CDR3 is CASSLSPAGGLTDTQYF. The CDR3 DNA is TGTGCCAGCAGCTTATCCCCTGCGGGGGGGCTCACAGATACGCAGTATTTT.

This sequence joins TRBV11-2 and TRBJ2-7, with no clear D. The CDR3 length is 11 residues. Trimming took 6 bases from V and 4 from J, leaving 7 bases between them. Germline V gene sequence: CDR1 SGHAT, CDR2 FQNNGV. Here the CDR3 reads CASRSLYEQYF. DNA for the CDR3: TGTGCCAGCAGATCCTTGTACGAGCAGTACTTC.

This clone was found once. V and J are TRBV18 and TRBJ1-3; D gene unclear. The CDR3 runs 18 residues. V lost 4 bases to trimming and J lost 4 bases, with 23 bases between them. Germline CDR1 and CDR2: KGHSH and LQKENI. CDR3 residues: CASSLTSTGSPKGNTIYF. CDR3 DNA sequence: TGTGCCAGCTCACTCACCTCTACCGGGTCCCCTAAAGGAAACACCATATATTTT.

The V and J genes are TRBV18 and TRBJ2-2; possibly TRBD1 for D (6 bases). This CDR3 is 14 amino acids long. Germline values: CDR1 KGHSH, CDR2 LQKENI. Trimming stripped 6 bases from V and 1 base from J, with 9 bases between. CDR3 loop: CASSPTGNTGELFF. DNA of the CDR3: TGTGCCAGCTCTCCGACAGGGAACACCGGGGAGCTGTTTTTT.

The V gene is TRBV5-1, the J gene TRBJ1-2, with D maybe TRBD1 (6 bases). The CDR3 is 14 amino acids. V was clipped by 5 bases and J by 4 bases, with 15 bases between them. The V gene's germline CDR1 is SGHRS and CDR2 YFSETQ. The CDR3 DNA reads as TGCGCCAGCAGGATTTCAGGGGACGGCTATGGCTACACCTTC. Its translation: CASRISGDGYGYTF.

The genes are TRBV2 and TRBJ2-7; possible D gene TRBD2, 6 bases. Trimming stripped 6 bases from V and 1 base from J, with 10 bases between. Per the germline V gene, CDR1 is SNHLY and CDR2 is FYNNEI. There are 13 residues in the CDR3. The CDR3, as DNA: TGTGCCAGCAGATGGGGGGTATCCTACGAGCAGTACTTC. It is translated as CASRWGVSYEQYF. Full variable domain (remainder filled in from reference TRBV2 and TRBJ2-7): EPEVTQTPSHQVTQMGQEVILRCVPISNHLYFYWYRQILGQKVEFLVSFYNNEISEKSEIFDDQFSVERPDGSNFTLKIRSTKLEDSAMYFCASRWGVSYEQYFGPGTRLTVT.

The chain joins TRBV5-4 to TRBJ1-6; TRBD1 matches 9 bases. Germline V gene sequence: CDR1 SGHNT, CDR2 YYREEE (reference sequence). CDR3 length: 17 amino acids. V lost 4 bases to trimming and J lost 7 bases; unmatched junction nucleotides: 12. The CDR3 loop is CASSPLHRQGGNSPLHF. The CDR3 bases are TGTGCCAGCAGCCCCCTTCATCGACAGGGGGGAAATTCACCCCTCCACTTT. The variable domain in full, with the rest retrieved from reference TRBV5-4 and TRBJ1-6, is ETGVTQSPTHLIKTRGQQVTLRCSSQSGHNTVSWYQQALGQGPQFIFQYYREEENGRGNFPPRFSGLQFPNYSSELNVNALELDDSALYLCASSPLHRQGGNSPLHFGNGTRLTVT.

This rearrangement joins TRBV28 to TRBJ2-3; 12 bases are a match to TRBD2. The CDR3 totals 15 residues. After removal of 7 bases from V and 0 bases from J, the junction contained 2 bases not matched to a gene. Germline loops: CDR1 MDHEN, CDR2 SYDVKM. This CDR3 is CASKLAGGSTDTQYF. CDR3 nucleotide sequence: TGTGCCAGCAAGCTAGCGGGGGGGAGCACAGATACGCAGTATTTT.

The chain links TRBV19 to TRBJ1-1; 12 bases are shared with TRBD1. The germline gives CDR1 LNHDA, CDR2 SQIVND (reference sequence). After removal of 11 bases from V and 11 bases from J, the junction contained 21 bases not matched to a gene. This CDR3 is 16 amino acids long. This CDR3 reads CASSMGTGQGAGGAFF. CDR3 sequence (DNA): TGTGCCTCGTCAATGGGAACGGGACAGGGGGCCGGTGGGGCTTTCTTT.

The chain is built from TRBV5-4 and TRBJ1-2; D is undetermined. Trimming took off 0 bases at V and 5 bases at J, with 14 bases between the two ends. Germline CDR1 and CDR2: SGHNT and YYREEE (reference sequence). This CDR3 is built from 15 residues. CDR3 sequence: CASSLEFRGEYGYTF. DNA for the CDR3: TGTGCCAGCAGCTTGGAGTTTCGGGGAGAGTATGGCTACACCTTC.

Only a few counts were recorded for this clone. An end of the junction does not agree with germline; a read error may underlie this. The V call is TRBV5-1, the J call TRBJ2-2, with D possibly matching TRBD1 (5 bases). This CDR3 comprises 15 residues. Germline loops: CDR1 SGHRS, CDR2 YFSETQ. CDR3 region: CASSLVGANAGELFF. The CDR3 nucleotides are TGCGCCAGCAGCTTGGTAGGGGCGAACGCCGGGGAGCTGTTTTTT.